This T cell receptor beta chain appears in the sequencing data of a study of PD-L1 blockade in urothelial cancer (dated by TCRdb to the late 2010s). Concerning the study at large: All patients started therapy in the mid-2010s and received atezolizumab 1,200 mg intravenously every 3 weeks. About nine tenths of the roughly 29 patients were identified as males with urothelial cancer of bladder origin, and a prior smoking history was reported by 18 of 29 patients. Patients had an ECOG performance status of 0 or 1 and had received between 0 and 3 prior chemotherapy regimens. Blood samples were analyzed at 3 weeks after treatment start (second dose) and at 6 weeks after treatment start. Blood samples gave median yields of approximately 130,000 T cells and 82,636 unique TCRs, along with a median clonality of 0.080. The study was an exploratory multi-omic analysis of somatic, immune and clinical correlates of response to PD-L1 blockade with atezolizumab in urothelial cancer. Pretreatment tumor samples and matched peripheral blood, collected serially before and after atezolizumab treatment, underwent TCR sequencing. Durable clinical benefit meant progression-free survival longer than 6 months, and TCR features were also tested against progression-free and overall survival. In the same patients, pretreatment tumors underwent whole exome sequencing and RNA sequencing in addition to TCR sequencing. Durable clinical benefit was achieved by nine patients but not by the remaining 20. Under 30 patients had pretreatment blood TCR-seq, some 25 had at least one posttreatment blood collection, and some 25 had tumor TCR-seq. General findings and caveats noted by the study authors: A pretreatment peripheral blood TCR clonality below the median was linked to improved progression-free and overall survival. Among patients with durable benefit, tumor-associated TCR clones showed greater expansion in peripheral blood 3 weeks after treatment started (n ≈ 20, p = 0.022). Because of the small sample size (n ≈ 30) and the many exploratory analyses performed, the results are intended to be regarded as hypothesis-generating.

Note on this clone: Which antigen it targets is not known. No base quality values were provided; no much bigger clone lies one nucleotide off.

Each PCR received spiked-in synthetic TCR analog templates so that absolute template abundance could be estimated from read counts. TCRbeta CDR3 regions were amplified from genomic DNA with bias-controlled V and J gene primers using the immunoSEQ assay. Sequencing of rearranged TCRbeta segments was performed at approximately 20X coverage. In the authors' own workflow: Clustering was used to correct sequencing errors, and CDR3s were annotated against IMGT so that V, D and J genes could be assigned. Downstream analyses used only productive TCRbeta rearrangements, leaving out any out-of-frame or stop-codon sequences. To compute clonality, Shannon entropy was normalized by the log of the number of unique productive sequences and then subtracted from one. Clones differing between time points or between blood and tumor were identified by Fisher's exact test with Benjamini-Hochberg correction at adjusted p below 0.01. Entries here come from immuneACCESS through TCRdb and include only in-frame sequences with V and J called. Some clones fail to appear in such tables; in the studies checked, an unresolved V gene covers under half of the shortfall, and the cause of the remainder is unknown. Clonal size and the V and J genes are those of that table, whereas D and trimming came from the DNA. In this sample the table shows tens of thousands of clones, 75% of which occur a single time. The ten largest clones represent less than 5% of the sample.

Reading the label with the study, this specimen's time point is: pretreatment peripheral blood. A total of 25 to 30 patients with locally advanced or metastatic urothelial carcinoma, treated at Memorial Sloan Kettering on a trial protocol, made up the cohort. Peripheral blood mononuclear cells were collected from each patient pretreatment and during treatment, giving between 1 and 8 total time points per patient. The Qiagen DNeasy Blood extraction kit was used to purify genomic DNA from total PBMCs and tumor samples. PBMCs were collected pretreatment and during treatment, and were isolated and stored as previously described. The CDR3 runs 18 residues from the cysteine to the phenylalanine. This entry keeps only the CDR3 DNA: 54 bases, framed from base 1. The V end gives up 5 bases and the J end 2 bases, leaving 10 bases in the junction not matched to a gene. The germline V gene (reference sequence) specifies SEHNR as CDR1 and FQNEAQ as CDR2.

This material consisted of PBMCs, taken around atezolizumab (anti-PD-L1) treatment. The chain links TRBV7-9 with TRBJ2-3; TRBD2 aligns with 13 central bases. The sequence was obtained from a man in his 70s with urothelial cancer. This receptor has the CDR3 CASSGGPGTSGATDTQYF. The nucleotides are TGTGCCAGCAGCGGGGGCCCAGGGACTAGCGGGGCCACAGATACGCAGTATTTT.